The 22 T cell receptor beta chains given below trace back to one sample, sequenced in a study of molecular identifiers for immune sequencing clone quantification. TCRdb reprocessed the PCR reads with MiXCR, giving one entry per CDR3 protein. The table records around 480,000 distinct CDR3 sequences, roughly 23% of them present only once. The sequenced sample was naive CD8+ T cells from blood, with Jurkat cell RNA spiked in. As for subset: FACS-sorted CD8+CD4-CCR7+CD45RA+ naive T cells. These TCRs come from a human donor in good health. Some libraries in this study had Jurkat cell RNA spiked in.

This clonotype was observed a few times. This chain uses TRBV6-2 or TRBV6-3 with TRBJ1-5, with D possibly matching TRBD1 (5 bases). CDR3 length equals 14 residues. Looked up from germline, CDR1 is MNHEY and CDR2 is SVGEGT. Between the trimmed V and J ends, which lost 6 bases and 3 bases, there was a span of 12 bases. In nucleotides, the CDR3 is TGTGCCAGCAGCCGGAAGGGGTACAATCAGCCCCAGCATTTT. This gives the protein CASSRKGYNQPQHF.

This clonotype was seen a handful of times. This sequence joins TRBV10-1 and TRBJ2-5; 9 bases line up with TRBD2. The V gene end was trimmed by 4 bases and the J gene end by 5 bases; junction bases not matched to a gene: 2. Germline-derived CDR1 and CDR2 are WNHNN and SYGVQD (reference sequence). This CDR3 region has 13 residues. For the CDR3, the DNA is TGCGCCAGCAGTGGGACTAGCGAGGAGACCCAGTACTTC. Translating gives CASSGTSEETQYF.

This clonotype was seen a handful of times. The rearrangement joins TRBV7-9 to TRBJ2-3, with 9 nucleotides matching TRBD2. The junction had 6 bases not matched to a gene; V was cut back by 0 bases and J by 2 bases. Germline V gene data show CDR1 as SEHNR and CDR2 as FQNEAQ (reference sequence). The CDR3 length is 17 residues. The CDR3 protein is CASSLAGAGGFTDTQYF. CDR3 coding DNA: TGTGCCAGCAGCTTAGCTGGAGCGGGGGGTTTCACAGATACGCAGTATTTT. Together with reference TRBV7-9 and TRBJ2-3, the CDR3 gives the full variable domain: DTGVSQNPRHKITKRGQNVTFRCDPISEHNRLYWYRQTLGQGPEFLTYFQNEAQLEKSRLLSDRFSAERPKGSFSTLEIQRTEQGDSAMYLCASSLAGAGGFTDTQYFGPGTRLTVL.

This clonotype was seen only a few times. An end of the junction differs from the germline gene, which may be a read error. V and J are TRBV6-4 and TRBJ2-4; 13 bases fit TRBD2. The CDR3 extends over 17 amino acids. CDR1 and CDR2 (germline): MRHNA, SNTAGT. The CDR3 loop reads CASSGLAGGPAENIQYF. In nucleotides, the CDR3 is TGTGCCAGCAGTGGACTAGCGGGAGGTCCAGCCGAAAACATTCAGTACTTC.

This chain uses TRBV18 with TRBJ1-1; TRBD1 might be the D (5 bases). CDR3 size: 13 residues. V was clipped by 4 bases and J by 2 bases, with 8 bases between them. Germline assignment: CDR1 KGHSH and CDR2 LQKENI. This CDR3 is CASSQGYNTEAFF. DNA of the CDR3: TGTGCCAGCTCACAGGGGTATAACACTGAAGCTTTCTTT.

This clonotype was seen at least ten times. The chain carries TRBV6-5 and TRBJ2-7, with a tentative D call TRBD1 (5 bases). Germline CDR1 reads MNHEY; CDR2 reads SVGAGI. The CDR3 sequence is 12 residues long. The ends were cut back, 10 bases at V and 2 bases at J, with 12 bases in the middle. CDR3 protein: CATKGRTYEQYF. DNA for the CDR3: TGTGCCACCAAGGGGCGGACCTACGAGCAGTACTTC.

This clonotype was seen many times. The V and J genes are TRBV16 and TRBJ2-3; D ambiguous. The CDR3 is made up of 16 amino acids. With 1 base removed from V and 0 bases from J, the gap between germline ends came to 11 bases. The germline gives CDR1 KGHSY, CDR2 FQNENV. This chain's CDR3 is CASSQFHTPSTDTQYF. The CDR3 DNA reads as TGTGCCAGCAGCCAATTTCACACCCCAAGCACAGATACGCAGTATTTT.

In this sample, this clonotype turned up a few times. The genes are TRBV9 and TRBJ2-2; D may be TRBD1 (5 bases). This CDR3 has 14 amino acids. From germline, CDR1 is SGDLS and CDR2 YYNGEE. Deletions cut 3 bases from V and 4 bases from J, with 10 bases between. The CDR3 loop is CASSGGKSTGELFF. In DNA form, the CDR3 reads TGTGCCAGCAGCGGGGGCAAGTCCACCGGGGAGCTGTTTTTT.

This clonotype was counted ten times or more. The gene calls are TRBV7-2 and TRBJ2-7; D unresolved. Trimming cost V 0 bases and J 3 bases, with 6 bases left between them. Germline CDR1 SGHTA, CDR2 FQGNSA. The CDR3 runs to 13 residues. The CDR3 reads CASSLALYYEQYF. In nucleotides, the CDR3 is TGTGCCAGCAGCTTAGCACTTTACTACGAGCAGTACTTC.

This chain links TRBV4-3 with TRBJ2-7; perhaps TRBD2 as D (7 bases). The CDR3 covers 14 residues. Germline CDR1 reads LGHNA; CDR2 reads YSLEER. Trimming took off 1 base at V and 6 bases at J, with 13 bases between the two ends. The CDR3 is CASSQGYGGLEQYF. In DNA, the CDR3 is TGCGCCAGCAGCCAAGGTTACGGGGGGCTCGAGCAGTACTTC.

With regard to this clonotype: The CDR3 does not end in the conserved phenylalanine or tryptophan, so this is likely a read error. J is TRBJ2-1 and V is TRBV29-1, with TRBD2 matching over 12 bases. With V trimmed by 0 bases and J by 9 bases, 12 bases remained unmatched. The CDR3 loop spans 17 amino acids. Germline V gene sequence: CDR1 SQVTM, CDR2 ANQGSEA. The CDR3 bases are TGCAGCGTTGAAGATCCGCAGACTAGCGGGAGATTTGTTGAGCAGTTCCTC. It yields the protein CSVEDPQTSGRFVEQFL.

Ten or more counts support this clonotype. This chain links TRBV4-3 with TRBJ1-3, with D hard to call. CDR1 is LGHNA, CDR2 YSLEER, per germline. CDR3 length: 15 amino acids. V was cut by 0 bases and J by 0 bases, with 6 bases left in between. Here the CDR3 reads CASSQDSSSGNTIYF. CDR3 DNA sequence: TGCGCCAGCAGCCAAGATAGCAGCTCTGGAAACACCATATATTTT.

As for this clonotype: A read error may explain this, as a much larger clone is one base away. The rearrangement joins TRBV29-1 to TRBJ1-2, with D perhaps TRBD1 (6 bases). This CDR3 has 14 amino acids. The germline gives CDR1 SQVTM, CDR2 ANQGSEA. The CDR3 here is CSAIQMGAIYGYAF. CDR3 in DNA: TGCAGCGCGATCCAAATGGGGGCGATCTATGGCTACGCCTTC.

This clonotype has a handful of counts. The genes are TRBV2 and TRBJ2-5, with 9 nucleotides matching TRBD1. The CDR3 length is 15 residues. Germline V gene sequence: CDR1 SNHLY, CDR2 FYNNEI. V lost 4 bases, J lost 1 base, and 4 bases stayed unmatched. The CDR3 bases are TGTGCCAGCAGTGCTTTGACAGGGGGCCAAGAGACCCAGTACTTC. Encoded protein: CASSALTGGQETQYF.

This clonotype was observed a few times. This sequence joins TRBV4-1 and TRBJ2-7, with 10 positions matching TRBD2. With 1 base clipped from V and 3 bases from J, the junction kept 6 bases outside the gene matches. The CDR3 extends over 16 amino acids. In germline, CDR1 is MGHRA, CDR2 YSYEKL. CDR3 sequence reads: CASSQAASGSIYEQYF. CDR3 coding DNA: TGCGCCAGCAGCCAAGCGGCTAGCGGGAGTATCTACGAGCAGTACTTC.

This clonotype was seen more than once but under ten times. The genes are TRBV5-3 and TRBJ2-7; D is undetermined. TRBV5-3 is an ORF, with its function uncertain. This CDR3 has 13 amino acids. Trimming cost V 8 bases and J 5 bases, with 17 bases left between them. The CDR3 DNA follows: TGTGCCAGTACTACCTGGGCTTCGGACGAGCAGTACTTC. Its protein is CASTTWASDEQYF.

Ten or more counts support this clonotype. Here the CDR3 reads CASSRTSGNTDTQYF. CDR3 DNA sequence: TGTGCCAGCAGCCGGACTAGCGGGAACACAGATACGCAGTATTTT. V usage is TRBV7-9 and J usage is TRBJ2-3; 12 bases fit TRBD2. CDR1 is SEHNR, CDR2 FQNEAQ, per germline (reference sequence). CDR3 length: 15 residues. V shed 5 bases, J shed 2 bases, and the junction held 2 bases outside the gene matches. Full variable domain (outside the CDR3, taken from reference TRBV7-9 and TRBJ2-3): DTGVSQNPRHKITKRGQNVTFRCDPISEHNRLYWYRQTLGQGPEFLTYFQNEAQLEKSRLLSDRFSAERPKGSFSTLEIQRTEQGDSAMYLCASSRTSGNTDTQYFGPGTRLTVL.

This chain connects TRBV6-2 or TRBV6-3 to TRBJ2-7, with D possibly TRBD2 on 6 matching bases. The CDR3 contains 16 residues. Germline V gene sequence: CDR1 MNHEY, CDR2 SVGEGT. The V gene lost 4 bases and the J gene lost 0 bases, with 16 bases spanning the gap. The CDR3 DNA reads as TGTGCCAGCAGTTCAGTTTCCGGGACTGCCTCCTACGAGCAGTACTTC. Protein product: CASSSVSGTASYEQYF.

The table lists this clonotype with a few counts. V usage is TRBV27 and J usage is TRBJ2-7; D call uncertain. The CDR3 extends over 15 amino acids. V was trimmed by 5 bases and J by 0 bases, leaving 14 bases between them. Per the germline V gene, CDR1 is MNHEY and CDR2 is SMNVEV (reference sequence). CDR3 in DNA: TGTGCCAGCAGTCCTATCGGTCCCCTCTCCTACGAGCAGTACTTC. Amino acids: CASSPIGPLSYEQYF.

The chain links TRBV19 to TRBJ2-2; TRBD1 might be the D (5 bases). Germline-derived CDR1 and CDR2 are LNHDA and SQIVND (reference sequence). The V gene lost 1 base and the J gene lost 7 bases, with 10 bases spanning the gap. CDR3 length equals 14 residues. CDR3 sequence reads: CASSIGQGNGELFF. The CDR3 bases are TGTGCCAGTAGTATAGGGCAGGGAAACGGGGAGCTGTTTTTT.

This clonotype was detected ten times or more. This chain uses TRBV20-1 with TRBJ2-1, with 11 bases matching TRBD2. V was clipped by 3 bases and J by 10 bases; unmatched bases: 14. The CDR3 consists of 16 residues. In germline, CDR1 is DFQATT, CDR2 SNEGSKA (reference sequence). In DNA form, the CDR3 reads TGCAGTGCTAGGGTCCTTCGGCGACTAGCGGGACTCGAGCAGTTCTTC. It codes for CSARVLRRLAGLEQFF.

Turning to this clonotype: A much larger clone lies a single base off, so this may be a read error. The chain uses TRBV5-1 and TRBJ1-3; 7 bases are a match to TRBD1. The CDR3 loop spans 14 amino acids. Germline CDR1 SGHRS, CDR2 YFSETQ. DNA of the CDR3: TGCGCCAGCAGCGAAGGGGGCTCTGGAAACGCCATATATTTT. Amino acids: CASSEGGSGNAIYF.